This T cell receptor beta chain originates from a study of glioma-infiltrating T cells after dendritic cell vaccination. Study summary: Between about 2003 and 2012, patients got autologous tumor lysate-pulsed dendritic cell vaccines. Overall study results and limits: Patients with more pretreatment TILs had longer time to progression and survival.

On this clone itself: The antigen is undetermined.

Up to about 2 ug genomic DNA was used for TCRB CDR3 amplification. Produced via immunoSEQ multiplex PCR; TCRdb's table is partial and in-frame only. This table has around 21,000 clones, about four fifths appearing once. Fresh-frozen tumor tissue and more than two years of survival data were available for all. Germline assignment: CDR1 MNHEY and CDR2 SVGAGI. The CDR3 sequence is 14 residues long. With 0 bases clipped from V and 2 bases from J, the junction kept 1 base outside the gene matches. This sequence was found in a human donor with glioblastoma. The sample in question was blood, obtained before dendritic cell vaccination. The chain recombines TRBV6-5 with TRBJ2-7; 7 nucleotides agree with TRBD1. This CDR3 is CASSYSGTAYEQYF. The CDR3 region has the DNA TGTGCCAGCAGTTACTCTGGGACAGCCTACGAGCAGTACTTC.